This T cell receptor (beta chain) was sequenced in a study of CXCR3-negative and CXCR3-positive naive CD8 T cells. As to this clonotype: The antigen is unknown.

cDNA libraries for TRB were generated by 5' RACE incorporating UMI labels. With the 5' RACE reads reprocessed, TCRdb shows one record per CDR3 protein and no DNA. The listing contains about 40,000 distinct CDR3 sequences. Germline values: CDR1 SGHVS, CDR2 FQNEAQ. CDR3 length: 17 amino acids. Overall study findings and caveats: After cryopreservation, CXCR3 expression dropped partially; most assays used fresh PBMCs.

The origin of this receptor is a human donor in good health. Some clones in this sample may be carry-over from other donors' samples. Source material: memory CD8+ T cells from blood. This chain uses TRBV7-8 with TRBJ2-7; the D gene TCRdb calls, TRBD1, cannot be checked with no DNA. This CDR3 reads CASSLVWQSQGAHEQYF. The full variable domain, its missing parts supplied by reference TRBV7-8 and TRBJ2-7, is GAGVSQSPRYKVAKRGQDVALRCDPISGHVSLFWYQQALGQGPEFLTYFQNEAQLDKSGLPSDRFFAERPEGSVSTLKIQRTQQEDSAVYLCASSLVWQSQGAHEQYFGPGTRLTVT.